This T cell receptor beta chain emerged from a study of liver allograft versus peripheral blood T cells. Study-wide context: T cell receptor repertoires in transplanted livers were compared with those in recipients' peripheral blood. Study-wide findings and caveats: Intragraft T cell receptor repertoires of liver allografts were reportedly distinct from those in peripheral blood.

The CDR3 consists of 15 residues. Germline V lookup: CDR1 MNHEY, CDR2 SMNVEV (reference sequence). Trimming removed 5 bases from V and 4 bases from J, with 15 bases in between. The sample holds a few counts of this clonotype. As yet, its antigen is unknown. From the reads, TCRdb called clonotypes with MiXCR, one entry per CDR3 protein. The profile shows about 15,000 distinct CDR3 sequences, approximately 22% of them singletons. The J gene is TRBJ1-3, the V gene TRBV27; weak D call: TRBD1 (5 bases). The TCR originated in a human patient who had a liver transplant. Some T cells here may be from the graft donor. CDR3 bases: TGTGCCAGCAGTCTAAGCCGGGGGTCGGGAAACACCATATATTTT. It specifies CASSLSRGSGNTIYF.